Sequencing of this TCR beta chain was carried out in a study of T-cell reconstitution after alpha-beta-depleted transplantation in children. The TCRbeta library incorporated unique molecular identifiers. From the PCR reads, TCRdb called clonotypes with MiXCR, one entry per CDR3 protein. The profile shows about 460,000 distinct CDR3 sequences, around 13% of them singletons. V lost 1 base, J lost 0 bases, and 10 bases lay in between. Germline V gives CDR1 SGHRS, CDR2 YFSETQ. This CDR3 is 15 amino acids long. This clonotype was seen a handful of times. The source of this sequence is a human donor who donated a stem cell graft to a child with combined immunodeficiency. The material sequenced was PBMCs from the stem cell graft donor, taken from the stem cell graft. This chain links TRBV5-1 with TRBJ1-1; a weak D match, TRBD1 (6 bases). The CDR3 reads CASSLYGDMNTEAFF. DNA of the CDR3: TGCGCCAGCAGCTTGTATGGGGACATGAACACTGAAGCTTTCTTT.